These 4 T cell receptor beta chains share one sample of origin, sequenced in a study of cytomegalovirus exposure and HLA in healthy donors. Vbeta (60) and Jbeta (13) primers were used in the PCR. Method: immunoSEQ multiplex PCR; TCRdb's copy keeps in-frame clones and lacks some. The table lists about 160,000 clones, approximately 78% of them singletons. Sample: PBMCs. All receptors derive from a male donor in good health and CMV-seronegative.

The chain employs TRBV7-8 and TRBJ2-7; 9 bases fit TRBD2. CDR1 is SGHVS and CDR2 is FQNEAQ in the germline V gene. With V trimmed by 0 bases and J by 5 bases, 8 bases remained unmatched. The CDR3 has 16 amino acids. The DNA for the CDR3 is TGTGCCAGCAGCTTAGCCCCTCGCCTAGCGGGAAACGAGCAGTACTTC. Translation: CASSLAPRLAGNEQYF.

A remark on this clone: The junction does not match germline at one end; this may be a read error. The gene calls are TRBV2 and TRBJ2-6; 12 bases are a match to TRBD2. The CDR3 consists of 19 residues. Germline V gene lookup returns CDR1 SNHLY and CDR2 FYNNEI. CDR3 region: CASGPRELAGGSGANVLAF. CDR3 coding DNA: TGTGCCAGCGGGCCGAGGGAACTAGCGGGGGGCTCTGGGGCCAACGTCCTGGCTTTC.

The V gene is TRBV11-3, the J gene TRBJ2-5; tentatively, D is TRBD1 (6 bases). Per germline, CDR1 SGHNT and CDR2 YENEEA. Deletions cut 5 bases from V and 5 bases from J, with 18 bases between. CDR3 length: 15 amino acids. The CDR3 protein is CASSHSTGLGETQYF. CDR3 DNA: TGTGCCAGCAGCCATTCAACAGGGTTGGGGGAGACCCAGTACTTC.

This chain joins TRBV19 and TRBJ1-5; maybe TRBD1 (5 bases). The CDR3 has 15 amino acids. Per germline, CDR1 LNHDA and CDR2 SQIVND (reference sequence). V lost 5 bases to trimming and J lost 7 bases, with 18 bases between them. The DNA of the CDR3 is TGTGCCAGTAGTTCTGGCAAAGGGGTTCCGCAGCCCCAGCATTTT. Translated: CASSSGKGVPQPQHF.